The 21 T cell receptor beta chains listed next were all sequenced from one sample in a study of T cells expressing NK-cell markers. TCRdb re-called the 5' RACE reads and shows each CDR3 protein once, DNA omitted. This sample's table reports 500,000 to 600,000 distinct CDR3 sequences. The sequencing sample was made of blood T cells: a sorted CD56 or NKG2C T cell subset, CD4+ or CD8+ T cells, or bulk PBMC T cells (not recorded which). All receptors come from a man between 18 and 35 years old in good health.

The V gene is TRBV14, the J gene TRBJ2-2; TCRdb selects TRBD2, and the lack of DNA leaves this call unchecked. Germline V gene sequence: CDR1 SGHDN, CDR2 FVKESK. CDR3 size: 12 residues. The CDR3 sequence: CASRDPPGELFF. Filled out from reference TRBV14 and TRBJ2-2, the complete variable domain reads EAGVTQFPSHSVIEKGQTVTLRCDPISGHDNLYWYRRVMGKEIKFLLHFVKESKQDESGMPNNRFLAERTGGTYSTLKVQPAELEDSGVYFCASRDPPGELFFGEGSRLTVL.

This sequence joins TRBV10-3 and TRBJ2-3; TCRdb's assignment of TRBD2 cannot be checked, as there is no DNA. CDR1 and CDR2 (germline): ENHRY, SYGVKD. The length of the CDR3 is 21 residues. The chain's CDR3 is CAIRTSSGRKNNRGDTDTQYF.

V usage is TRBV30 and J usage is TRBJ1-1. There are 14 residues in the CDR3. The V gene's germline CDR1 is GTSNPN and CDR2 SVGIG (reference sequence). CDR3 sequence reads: CAWSAMTLNTEAFF.

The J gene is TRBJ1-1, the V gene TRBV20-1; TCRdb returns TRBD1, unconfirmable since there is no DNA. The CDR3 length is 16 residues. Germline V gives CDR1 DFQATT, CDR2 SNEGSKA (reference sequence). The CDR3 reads CSAEPYRGRSNTEAFF.

CDR3 in amino acids: CASSLQTATYEQYF. The chain uses TRBV5-1 and TRBJ2-7; the TCRdb D gene call, TRBD1, has no DNA to confirm it. The CDR3 has 14 residues. CDR1 SGHRS and CDR2 YFSETQ come from the germline V gene. Full variable domain (rest looked up from reference TRBV5-1 and TRBJ2-7): KAGVTQTPRYLIKTRGQQVTLSCSPISGHRSVSWYQQTPGQGLQFLFEYFSETQRNKGNFPGRFSGRQFSNSRSEMNVSTLELGDSALYLCASSLQTATYEQYFGPGTRLTVT.

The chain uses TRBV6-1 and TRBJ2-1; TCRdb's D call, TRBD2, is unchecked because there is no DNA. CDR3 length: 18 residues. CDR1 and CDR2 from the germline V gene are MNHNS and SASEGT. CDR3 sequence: CASSDRVIAGGPISEQFF.

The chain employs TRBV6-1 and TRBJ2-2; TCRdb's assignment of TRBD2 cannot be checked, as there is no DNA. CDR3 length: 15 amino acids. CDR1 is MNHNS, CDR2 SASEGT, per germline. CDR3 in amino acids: CASSGGTSGILELFF.

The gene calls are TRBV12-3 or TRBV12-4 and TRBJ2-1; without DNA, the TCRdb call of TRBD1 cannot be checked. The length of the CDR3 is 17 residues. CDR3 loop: CASSSNTDRGNYNEQFF.

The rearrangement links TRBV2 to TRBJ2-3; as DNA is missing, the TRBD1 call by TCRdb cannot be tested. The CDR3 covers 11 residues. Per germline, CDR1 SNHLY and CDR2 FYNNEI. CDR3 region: CATTSGDTQYF. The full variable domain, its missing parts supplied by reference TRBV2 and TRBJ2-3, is EPEVTQTPSHQVTQMGQEVILRCVPISNHLYFYWYRQILGQKVEFLVSFYNNEISEKSEIFDDQFSVERPDGSNFTLKIRSTKLEDSAMYFCATTSGDTQYFGPGTRLTVL.

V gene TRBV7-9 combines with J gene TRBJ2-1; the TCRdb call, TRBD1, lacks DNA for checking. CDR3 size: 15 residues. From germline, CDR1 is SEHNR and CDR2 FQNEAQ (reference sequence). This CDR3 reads CASSPQGAGGNEQFF.

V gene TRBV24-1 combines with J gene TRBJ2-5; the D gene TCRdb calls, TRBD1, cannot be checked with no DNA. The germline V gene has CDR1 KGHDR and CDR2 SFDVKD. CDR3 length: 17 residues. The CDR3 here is CATSALKGGGTIETQYF.

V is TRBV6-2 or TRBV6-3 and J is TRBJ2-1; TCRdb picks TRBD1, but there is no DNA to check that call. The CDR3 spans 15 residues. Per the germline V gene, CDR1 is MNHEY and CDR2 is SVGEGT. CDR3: CASTLTGTNYNEQFF.

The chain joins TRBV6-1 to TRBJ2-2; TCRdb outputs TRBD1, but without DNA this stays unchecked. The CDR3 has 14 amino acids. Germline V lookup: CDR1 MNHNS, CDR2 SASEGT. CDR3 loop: CASRVDRNTGELFF.

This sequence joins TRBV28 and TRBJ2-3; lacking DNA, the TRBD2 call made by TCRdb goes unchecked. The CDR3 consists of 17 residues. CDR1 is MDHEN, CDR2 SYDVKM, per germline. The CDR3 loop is CASSLRVTGDSVDTQYF. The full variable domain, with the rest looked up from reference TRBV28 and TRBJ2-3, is DVKVTQSSRYLVKRTGEKVFLECVQDMDHENMFWYRQDPGLGLRLIYFSYDVKMKEKGDIPEGYSVSREKKERFSLILESASTNQTSMYLCASSLRVTGDSVDTQYFGPGTRLTVL.

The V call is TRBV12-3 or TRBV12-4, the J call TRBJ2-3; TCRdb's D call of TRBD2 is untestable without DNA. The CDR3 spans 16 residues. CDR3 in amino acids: CASSHWAGGLSDTQYF.

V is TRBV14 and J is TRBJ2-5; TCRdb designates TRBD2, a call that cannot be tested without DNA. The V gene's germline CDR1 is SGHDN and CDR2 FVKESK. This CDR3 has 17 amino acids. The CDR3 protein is CASSTRTRKIIQETQYF.

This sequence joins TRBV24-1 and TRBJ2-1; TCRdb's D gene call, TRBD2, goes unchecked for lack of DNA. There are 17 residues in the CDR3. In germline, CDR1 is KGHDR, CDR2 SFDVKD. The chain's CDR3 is CATSDSALADSYNEQFF.

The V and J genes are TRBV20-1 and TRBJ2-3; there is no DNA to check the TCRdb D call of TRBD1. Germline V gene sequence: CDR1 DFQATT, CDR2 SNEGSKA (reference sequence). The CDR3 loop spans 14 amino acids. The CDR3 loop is CSARTGESTDTQYF.

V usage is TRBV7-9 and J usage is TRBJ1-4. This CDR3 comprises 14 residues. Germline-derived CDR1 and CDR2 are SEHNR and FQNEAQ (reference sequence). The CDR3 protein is CASSFPYGVGKLFF.

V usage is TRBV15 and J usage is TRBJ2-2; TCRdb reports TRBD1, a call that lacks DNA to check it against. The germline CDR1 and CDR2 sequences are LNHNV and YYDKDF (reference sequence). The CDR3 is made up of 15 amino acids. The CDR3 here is CATSNGTVVSGELFF. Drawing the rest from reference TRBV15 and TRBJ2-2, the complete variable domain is DAMVIQNPRYQVTQFGKPVTLSCSQTLNHNVMYWYQQKSSQAPKLLFHYYDKDFNNEADTPDNFQSRRPNTSFCFLDIRSPGLGDTAMYLCATSNGTVVSGELFFGEGSRLTVL.

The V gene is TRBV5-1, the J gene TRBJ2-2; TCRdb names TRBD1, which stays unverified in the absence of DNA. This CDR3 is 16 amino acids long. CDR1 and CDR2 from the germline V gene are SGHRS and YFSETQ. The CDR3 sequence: CASSLDRAPGTGELFF.